This T cell receptor (beta chain) was sequenced in a study of T cell repertoires in cytomegalovirus infection. Study-level information: A matching HLA type, together with CMV infection, was signaled by public TCR beta signatures. Study-wide points: The ex vivo response showed dominance by HLA-C-restricted CMV-specific TCR beta clonotypes. Using cumulative public TCR beta family frequency, the authors identified those who carried CMV together with the relevant HLA.

Using its own MiXCR run on the reads, TCRdb lists one record per CDR3 protein. The table records about 220,000 distinct CDR3 sequences, about 40% of them present only once. The CDR3 runs to 15 residues. The V end lost 3 bases, the J end lost 3 bases, and 16 bases lay between the germline ends. Germline values: CDR1 SGHNT, CDR2 YYREEE (reference sequence). With regard to this clonotype: The antigen is not known.

Sample: CD8+ T cells from cultured PBMCs, taken from culture after CMV antigen stimulation. This TCR derives from a human donor in good health (CMV status not recorded). Some clones in this sample may be carry-over from other donors' samples. This rearrangement joins TRBV5-4 to TRBJ2-7; D remains unclear. The CDR3 DNA sequence: TGTGCCAGCAGCTCCGACCGAGCCCCCCTCTACGAGCAGTACTTC. Residues: CASSSDRAPLYEQYF.